These 6 T cell receptor beta chains were sequenced from one sample in a study of T-cell reconstitution after alpha-beta-depleted transplantation in children. Study-wide points: A year post-transplant, T-cell counts and diversity derived mostly from newly produced T cells.

A TCRbeta library incorporating unique molecular identifiers was prepared. TCRdb independently ran MiXCR on the PCR reads; one entry per CDR3 protein. This sample has about 300,000 distinct CDR3 sequences; 6% to 10% occur once, and the top ten carry around 10%. These receptors lack a known antigen. Sequencing used peripheral blood, obtained 360 days after TCRalphabeta/CD19-depleted stem cell transplant. The receptor source for this set is a female patient between 2 and 15 years old who had a stem cell transplant for Fanconi anemia, so the T cells may come from the graft donor.

The table lists this clonotype with a few counts. CDR3 nucleotides: TGCAGTGTTCGACTAGCGGGGCCAGCCTACGAGCAGTACTTC. Its protein is CSVRLAGPAYEQYF. The chain uses TRBV20-1 and TRBJ2-7; 11 bases agree with TRBD2. From germline, CDR1 is DFQATT and CDR2 SNEGSKA (reference sequence). The V segment lost 7 bases and the J segment 2 bases; nucleotides outside the gene matches: 7. CDR3 length equals 14 residues.

In its sample, this clonotype was seen a few times. The chain joins TRBV19 to TRBJ2-5, with 8 positions matching TRBD1. The CDR3 covers 17 residues. Trimming at V came to 3 bases and at J to 4 bases, leaving 13 bases not matched to a gene. From germline, CDR1 is LNHDA and CDR2 SQIVND (reference sequence). CDR3: CASSIPWDRIGLETQYF. The CDR3 DNA is TGTGCCAGTAGTATCCCCTGGGACAGGATAGGGCTAGAGACCCAGTACTTC. Complete variable domain (other parts from reference TRBV19 and TRBJ2-5): DGGITQSPKYLFRKEGQNVTLSCEQNLNHDAMYWYRQDPGQGLRLIYYSQIVNDFQKGDIAEGYSVSREKKESFPLTVTSAQKNPTAFYLCASSIPWDRIGLETQYFGPGTRLLVL.

There are many counts of this clonotype. The J gene is TRBJ2-1, the V gene TRBV12-3 or TRBV12-4; 7 nucleotides line up with TRBD2. After removal of 6 bases from V and 2 bases from J, the junction contained 13 bases not matched to a gene. CDR3 size: 17 residues. The CDR3 loop reads CASSSGRGGRAYNEQFF. The CDR3 DNA reads TGTGCCAGCAGCTCCGGACGGGGCGGGAGAGCCTACAATGAGCAGTTCTTC.

This clonotype was seen ten or more times. The chain has TRBV5-5 and TRBJ2-7; TRBD1 matches 9 bases. Germline-derived CDR1 and CDR2 are SGHKS and YYEKEE (reference sequence). There are 14 residues in the CDR3. V was pared by 0 bases and J by 7 bases, with 5 bases of the junction left unmatched. CDR3 loop: CASSLVSDRGEQYF. Written as DNA, the CDR3 is TGTGCCAGCAGCTTGGTTTCGGACAGGGGTGAGCAGTACTTC.

There are many counts of this clonotype. J is TRBJ1-1 and V is TRBV12-3 or TRBV12-4; D possibly corresponds to TRBD1 (5 bases). Trimming removed 7 bases at V and 6 bases at J, with 12 bases between. The CDR3 contains 12 residues. The CDR3 spells CASTWGGAEAFF. The DNA for the CDR3 is TGTGCCAGCACCTGGGGAGGGGCTGAAGCTTTCTTT.

The rearrangement joins TRBV4-2 to TRBJ2-1; 8 nucleotides agree with TRBD1. V lost 8 bases to trimming and J lost 6 bases; unmatched junction nucleotides: 15. This CDR3 has 16 residues. CDR1 is LGHNA, CDR2 YNFKEQ, per germline. The CDR3 spells CASGPGEWTGFNEQFF. CDR3 coding DNA: TGTGCCAGCGGCCCCGGTGAATGGACAGGGTTCAATGAGCAGTTCTTC.